Here is one TCR beta chain with its context. The antigen is unknown. The sample belongs to a study of cytomegalovirus exposure and HLA in healthy donors. Points from the study as a whole: Later analysis showed TCR association rates varying by HLA locus, highest for DRB1 and lowest for HLA-C.

V was pared by 3 bases and J by 3 bases, with 11 bases between. Germline loops: CDR1 SGHAT, CDR2 FQNNGV. The CDR3 sequence is 14 residues long. Primers included in the PCR were 60 Vbeta and 13 Jbeta primers. TCRdb's copy holds only in-frame clones and misses some; the assay was immunoSEQ multiplex PCR. Here the sample spans around 280,000 clones, about 87% being singletons. The sample consisted of PBMCs. The TCR sequence derives from a woman aged 18 to 35 in good health and CMV-seronegative. The genes are TRBV11-2 and TRBJ1-2, with D possibly TRBD1 on 5 matching bases. CDR3 DNA sequence: TGTGCCAGCAGCTTGGACATTACCGACTATGGCTACACCTTC. Translated: CASSLDITDYGYTF.